This T cell receptor beta chain was captured by sequencing in a study of blood T cell repertoires in COVID-19. Overall study: In each case, the material was cDNA or gDNA derived from T cells, B-cell-depleted T cells, or PBMCs.

Germline values: CDR1 SGHVS, CDR2 FQNEAQ. The CDR3 consists of 18 residues. Trimming took 5 bases from V and 3 from J; bases not matched to a gene: 17. Seattle researchers signed up patients amid active infection and tracked them longitudinally. This table comes from immunoSEQ multiplex PCR, and its TCRdb copy is limited to in-frame clones, with some not included. The sample carries fewer than 250,000 clones, roughly 82% recorded once. Input material: peripheral blood. The rearrangement joins TRBV7-8 to TRBJ2-5, with TRBD2 matching over 8 bases. The receptor was isolated from a woman older than 75 with COVID-19, enrolled during active disease. CDR3 nucleotide sequence: TGTGCCAGCAGCAGCTTTGGGACCGGGACTAGGTCTAAAGAGACCCAGTACTTC. Its translation is CASSSFGTGTRSKETQYF.